Reported below is one T cell receptor (beta chain). Its matching antigen is unknown. The CDR3 has 16 amino acids. Germline-derived CDR1 and CDR2 are SGHVS and FQNEAQ. The V gene lost 3 bases and the J gene lost 6 bases, with 18 bases spanning the gap. This sample is part of a study of cytomegalovirus exposure and HLA in healthy donors. The study's findings and limits: Further analysis, carried out later, found HLA-associated TCR beta chains more clonally expanded than equally common other chains.

The PCR made use of 60 Vbeta and 13 Jbeta primers. Using immunoSEQ multiplex PCR, the repertoire was profiled, and TCRdb retains in-frame clones only, with some absent. The sample has about 130,000 clones, 80% to 85% seen once. This rearrangement joins TRBV7-8 to TRBJ2-1, with D tentatively TRBD1 (5 bases). Input material: PBMCs. This TCR was sampled from a man between 18 and 35 years old in good health and CMV-seronegative. CDR3 nucleotides: TGTGCCAGCAGCTTGGCAGGGCAATTGGTATTCAATGAGCAGTTCTTC. Amino acids: CASSLAGQLVFNEQFF. The entire variable domain, with the rest obtained from reference TRBV7-8 and TRBJ2-1, is as follows: GAGVSQSPRYKVAKRGQDVALRCDPISGHVSLFWYQQALGQGPEFLTYFQNEAQLDKSGLPSDRFFAERPEGSVSTLKIQRTQQEDSAVYLCASSLAGQLVFNEQFFGPGTRLTVL.